The 25 T cell receptor beta chains in this list originate from one sample, sequenced in a study of a mutant IDH1 vaccine in newly diagnosed glioma. The antigens these receptors bind are not known. Sequenced by immunoSEQ multiplex PCR; TCRdb stores in-frame clones only, minus some. The repertoire holds 40,000 or so clones, with 84% as singletons. The sample's time point: week 11, during vaccination. A single vaccine dose contained 300 ug of mutant IDH1 20-mer peptide, and topical imiquimod was used with it. The sequencing used PBMCs, collected from a glioma patient whose treatment included an IDH1 peptide vaccine. The receptor source for this set is a man between 35 and 55 years old with glioma.

The gene calls are TRBV7-9 and TRBJ2-7; D gene uncertain. V was shortened by 5 bases and J by 7 bases, with 9 bases between the two germline ends. The CDR3 extends over 11 amino acids. CDR1 is SEHNR, CDR2 FQNEAQ, per germline (reference sequence). Written as DNA, the CDR3 is TGTGCCAGCAGCACCTTTCTAGAGCAGTACTTC. This sequence encodes CASSTFLEQYF.

This chain joins TRBV6-5 and TRBJ1-1; 8 bases are a match to TRBD1. J was trimmed by 5 bases and V by 0 bases; bases with no gene match: 5. The CDR3 contains 15 residues. Germline CDR1 is MNHEY and CDR2 is SVGAGI. CDR3 loop: CASSYSNRGYTEAFF. The DNA for the CDR3 is TGTGCCAGCAGTTACTCAAACAGGGGGTATACTGAAGCTTTCTTT.

The table lists this clone with a count of one. The CDR3 sequence: CASSQGGGKGNYGYTF. As DNA, the CDR3 is TGCGCCAGCAGCCAAGGTGGGGGAAAGGGGAACTATGGCTACACCTTC. This sequence joins TRBV4-1 and TRBJ1-2, with D perhaps matching TRBD1 (5 bases). From germline, CDR1 is MGHRA and CDR2 YSYEKL. CDR3 length equals 16 residues. V was trimmed by 1 base and J by 2 bases, leaving 14 bases between them.

A note on this clone: The same CDR3 is also encoded by other DNA sequences in this sample. V and J are TRBV7-9 and TRBJ2-5, with TRBD2 as a possible D gene (5 bases). Trimming cost V 0 bases and J 2 bases, with 7 bases left between them. The CDR3 loop spans 14 amino acids. CDR1 is SEHNR and CDR2 is FQNEAQ in the germline V gene (reference sequence). DNA of the CDR3: TGTGCCAGCAGCTTAGCCCGGGATCAAGAGACCCAGTACTTC. This codes for CASSLARDQETQYF.

The V gene is TRBV5-1, the J gene TRBJ2-5, with 7 bases aligning to TRBD2. The germline CDR1 and CDR2 sequences are SGHRS and YFSETQ. The J segment lost 4 bases and the V segment lost 0 bases, leaving 6 bases of the junction unmatched. The CDR3 runs to 15 residues. Here the CDR3 reads CASSLGGGSAETQYF. DNA for the CDR3: TGCGCCAGCAGCTTGGGGGGCGGGAGCGCAGAGACCCAGTACTTC.

V is TRBV4-2 and J is TRBJ2-1; 8 nucleotides align to TRBD2. The ends lost 7 bases at V and 2 bases at J; junction bases unmatched: 1. The germline gives CDR1 LGHNA, CDR2 YNFKEQ. This CDR3 is built from 13 residues. The CDR3 protein is CASTAGAYNEQFF. Here the CDR3 DNA reads TGTGCCAGCACAGCGGGAGCCTACAATGAGCAGTTCTTC.

V is TRBV28 and J is TRBJ2-3; D unresolved. Trimming took 4 bases from V and 7 from J, leaving 6 bases between them. The CDR3 runs 11 residues. Germline lookup yields CDR1 MDHEN and CDR2 SYDVKM. The DNA of the CDR3 is TGTGCCAGCAGTTCGGGCTATACGCAGTATTTT. Translating it yields CASSSGYTQYF.

The chain couples TRBV14 to TRBJ2-1; the D gene could be TRBD1 or TRBD2 (5 bases each). V lost 1 base, J lost 8 bases, and 15 bases lay in between. The CDR3 is 15 amino acids. Germline CDR1 and CDR2: SGHDN and FVKESK. The chain's CDR3 is CASSQAGLGTHEQFF. CDR3 nucleotide sequence: TGTGCCAGCAGCCAAGCAGGGTTGGGGACCCATGAGCAGTTCTTC.

The CDR3 loop is CASSSSTSKLGNEQFF. The DNA of the CDR3 is TGTGCCAGCAGTTCCTCGACTAGCAAACTAGGGAATGAGCAGTTCTTC. V is TRBV6-5 and J is TRBJ2-1, with 7 bases that match TRBD2. This CDR3 region has 16 residues. Germline loops: CDR1 MNHEY, CDR2 SVGAGI. The V gene end was trimmed by 4 bases and the J gene end by 7 bases; junction bases not matched to a gene: 13.

This chain links TRBV5-6 with TRBJ2-7; perhaps TRBD2 as D (6 bases). Germline assignment: CDR1 SGHDT and CDR2 YYEEEE. Between the trimmed V and J ends, which lost 1 base and 11 bases, there was a span of 31 bases. The CDR3 totals 18 residues. The CDR3 sequence is CASSLWGHLTGLSTREYF. In DNA form, the CDR3 reads TGTGCCAGCAGCTTGTGGGGCCACCTGACGGGACTGAGTACGAGGGAGTACTTC.

The genes are TRBV10-3 and TRBJ2-2; D remains ambiguous. Germline V gene data show CDR1 as ENHRY and CDR2 as SYGVKD. The V end lost 3 bases, the J end lost 3 bases, and 5 bases lay between the germline ends. This CDR3 is 13 amino acids long. Here the CDR3 reads CAISEPYTGELFF. Written as DNA, the CDR3 is TGTGCCATCAGTGAACCTTACACCGGGGAGCTGTTTTTT.

This clone was counted only a few times. The chain links TRBV5-1 to TRBJ1-1; 7 bases map to TRBD1. CDR1 is SGHRS, CDR2 YFSETQ, per germline. The CDR3 extends over 14 amino acids. Trimming removed 3 bases from V and 1 base from J; junction bases left unmatched: 3. The DNA for the CDR3 is TGCGCCAGCAGCTCGGGACAGACGAACACTGAAGCTTTCTTT. Protein: CASSSGQTNTEAFF. Full variable domain (outside the CDR3, taken from reference TRBV5-1 and TRBJ1-1): KAGVTQTPRYLIKTRGQQVTLSCSPISGHRSVSWYQQTPGQGLQFLFEYFSETQRNKGNFPGRFSGRQFSNSRSEMNVSTLELGDSALYLCASSSGQTNTEAFFGQGTRLTVV.

The chain combines TRBV7-6 with TRBJ2-1; 7 bases align to TRBD1. Germline CDR1 and CDR2: SGHVS and FNYEAQ. The CDR3 totals 12 residues. J was trimmed by 7 bases and V by 6 bases; bases with no gene match: 3. The CDR3 DNA is TGTGCCAGCAGTGCGACAGGGAATGAGCAGTTCTTC. Translating it yields CASSATGNEQFF. Using reference TRBV7-6 and TRBJ2-1 for the parts outside the CDR3, the full variable domain is GAGVSQSPRYKVTKRGQDVALRCDPISGHVSLYWYRQALGQGPEFLTYFNYEAQQDKSGLPNDRFSAERPEGSISTLTIQRTEQRDSAMYRCASSATGNEQFFGPGTRLTVL.

The J gene is TRBJ2-2, the V gene TRBV4-1; 9 positions agree with TRBD2. V lost 1 base and J lost 6; bases outside the gene matches: 3. Per germline, CDR1 MGHRA and CDR2 YSYEKL. CDR3 length: 15 residues. The CDR3 is CASSQAGLAPGELFF. CDR3 DNA: TGCGCCAGCAGCCAAGCGGGACTAGCCCCCGGGGAGCTGTTTTTT.

This clone was seen more than once but under ten times. The chain joins TRBV6-6 to TRBJ1-5; no definite D call. This CDR3 comprises 14 residues. With 0 bases removed from V and 2 bases from J, the gap between germline ends came to 5 bases. In germline, CDR1 is MNHNY, CDR2 SVGAGI (reference sequence). The CDR3 here is CASSYSNRNQPQHF. The CDR3 nucleotides are TGTGCCAGCAGTTACTCGAATCGCAATCAGCCCCAGCATTTT.

The rearrangement joins TRBV4-1 to TRBJ1-5; 8 positions agree with TRBD1. There are 14 residues in the CDR3. Germline loops: CDR1 MGHRA, CDR2 YSYEKL. Trimming cost V 3 bases and J 8 bases; bases outside gene matches: 6. This CDR3 is CASSQTGVAKPQHF. The CDR3 DNA follows: TGCGCCAGCAGCCAGACAGGGGTAGCCAAGCCCCAGCATTTT.

The chain recombines TRBV9 with TRBJ1-4; D is possibly TRBD1 (5 bases). CDR3 length: 13 amino acids. Trimming took off 7 bases at V and 4 bases at J, with 11 bases between the two ends. Germline CDR1 reads SGDLS; CDR2 reads YYNGEE. The DNA of the CDR3 is TGTGCCAGCTCCACGGGGGGTAATGAAAAACTGTTTTTT. Residues: CASSTGGNEKLFF.

V and J are TRBV5-1 and TRBJ2-7, with D possibly matching TRBD1 (7 bases). There are 15 residues in the CDR3. Germline lookup yields CDR1 SGHRS and CDR2 YFSETQ. The ends were cut back, 4 bases at V and 0 bases at J, with 14 bases in the middle. In DNA, the CDR3 is TGCGCCAGCAGCCCCACCAGGGGGGTCTCCTACGAGCAGTACTTC. Amino acid sequence: CASSPTRGVSYEQYF.

The V call is TRBV5-1, the J call TRBJ2-3; D unresolved. V lost 5 bases, J lost 1 base, and 14 bases lay in between. Germline V gene lookup returns CDR1 SGHRS and CDR2 YFSETQ. CDR3 size: 15 residues. The CDR3 spells CASSYEASRTDTQYF. The CDR3 DNA reads as TGCGCCAGCAGTTATGAAGCGTCCCGCACAGATACGCAGTATTTT.

This rearrangement joins TRBV7-2 to TRBJ1-4, with 9 bases that match TRBD1. The germline gives CDR1 SGHTA, CDR2 FQGNSA. V was clipped by 1 base and J by 8 bases; unmatched bases: 11. The CDR3 is made up of 17 amino acids. CDR3 DNA: TGTGCCAGCAGCTTAGGACCGGTTGGGACAGGGAACGAAAAACTGTTTTTT. Translation: CASSLGPVGTGNEKLFF.

CDR3 DNA: TGTGCCAGCAGCTTAGCGCTGGGACTAGCGGACACCGGGGAGCTGTTTTTT. Amino acids: CASSLALGLADTGELFF. J is TRBJ2-2 and V is TRBV7-8; 11 nucleotides agree with TRBD2. The CDR3 is made up of 17 amino acids. Trimming cost V 0 bases and J 3 bases; bases outside gene matches: 3. Germline lookup yields CDR1 SGHVS and CDR2 FQNEAQ.

V gene TRBV5-1 combines with J gene TRBJ2-4; D is tentatively TRBD1 or TRBD2 (5 bases each). V was trimmed by 3 bases and J by 5 bases, leaving 15 bases between them. CDR3 length: 15 residues. Germline V lookup: CDR1 SGHRS, CDR2 YFSETQ. Here the CDR3 reads CASSSQGPPENIQYF. The CDR3 coding sequence is TGCGCCAGCAGCTCCCAGGGACCTCCCGAAAACATTCAGTACTTC. Looking up the rest from reference TRBV5-1 and TRBJ2-4 gives the full variable domain: KAGVTQTPRYLIKTRGQQVTLSCSPISGHRSVSWYQQTPGQGLQFLFEYFSETQRNKGNFPGRFSGRQFSNSRSEMNVSTLELGDSALYLCASSSQGPPENIQYFGAGTRLSVL.

This chain links TRBV27 with TRBJ2-7; D may be TRBD1 (6 bases). The germline V gene has CDR1 MNHEY and CDR2 SMNVEV (reference sequence). V was cut by 4 bases and J by 1 base, with 14 bases left in between. CDR3 length equals 15 residues. CDR3 amino acids: CASSSPGAQSYEQYF. CDR3 in DNA: TGTGCCAGCAGTTCCCCAGGGGCCCAGTCCTACGAGCAGTACTTC.

The rearrangement joins TRBV4-2 to TRBJ2-2; D not resolved. CDR1 and CDR2 (germline): LGHNA, YNFKEQ. V was cut by 4 bases and J by 3 bases, with 12 bases left in between. The CDR3 has 15 amino acids. CDR3 loop: CASSPGLVDTGELFF. The CDR3 DNA is TGTGCCAGCAGCCCAGGCCTAGTCGACACCGGGGAGCTGTTTTTT.

The V and J genes are TRBV6-4 and TRBJ1-1, with D tentatively TRBD1 (6 bases). Germline values: CDR1 MRHNA, CDR2 SNTAGT. This CDR3 comprises 15 residues. V was shortened by 7 bases and J by 4 bases, with 19 bases between the two germline ends. In nucleotides, the CDR3 is TGTGCCAGCACTTTAGGGGGGCCCGGATCCACTGAAGCTTTCTTT. Residues: CASTLGGPGSTEAFF.